The T cell receptor (beta chain) under discussion was sequenced for a study of blood T cell repertoires in COVID-19. Study details: From T cells, B-cell-depleted T cells, or PBMCs came the material, which was cDNA or gDNA.

Germline CDR1 and CDR2: MNHEY and SVGAGI. This CDR3 is built from 14 residues. Trimming removed 2 bases from V and 5 bases from J; junction bases left unmatched: 6. Here immunoSEQ multiplex PCR was the method, and the copy in TCRdb shows in-frame clones only, minus some. The sample yields about 150,000 clones, approximately 80% seen once. The receptor's source is a woman aged 45-65 years with acute or convalescent COVID-19. Sequencing input: peripheral blood. The rearrangement joins TRBV6-5 to TRBJ2-7; 7 nucleotides line up with TRBD1. CDR3 DNA sequence: TGTGCCAGCAGTTACGTACAGGGGTTCAACGAGCAGTACTTC. Its protein product is CASSYVQGFNEQYF.